This T cell receptor (beta chain) was sequenced for a study of blood T cell repertoires in COVID-19. Study-wide context: COVID-19 samples from acute and convalescent phases originated in the United States, Italy and Spain. Sources were T cells, B-cell-depleted T cells, or PBMCs; the material itself was cDNA or gDNA.

Germline values: CDR1 SGHRS, CDR2 YFSETQ. Trimming took 0 bases from V and 0 from J, leaving 12 bases between them. The CDR3 runs to 16 residues. Original processing methods: Amplification from reference gene primers served as the basis for estimated nucleated cell counts. Repertoires were generated with immunoSEQ multiplex PCR, while TCRdb's copy carries only in-frame clones and drops some. V and J calls plus clone size are reproduced from that table; the DNA served to infer D and trimming. Of about 210,000 clones in the sample, 85% to 90% were seen once. J is TRBJ1-1 and V is TRBV5-1; D remains ambiguous. The receptor comes from a man between 60 and 70 years old with acute or convalescent COVID-19. Material for sequencing was peripheral blood. CDR3 sequence (DNA): TGCGCCAGCAGCTTGGCCCCAGGCAGCATGAACACTGAAGCTTTCTTT. Protein product: CASSLAPGSMNTEAFF.